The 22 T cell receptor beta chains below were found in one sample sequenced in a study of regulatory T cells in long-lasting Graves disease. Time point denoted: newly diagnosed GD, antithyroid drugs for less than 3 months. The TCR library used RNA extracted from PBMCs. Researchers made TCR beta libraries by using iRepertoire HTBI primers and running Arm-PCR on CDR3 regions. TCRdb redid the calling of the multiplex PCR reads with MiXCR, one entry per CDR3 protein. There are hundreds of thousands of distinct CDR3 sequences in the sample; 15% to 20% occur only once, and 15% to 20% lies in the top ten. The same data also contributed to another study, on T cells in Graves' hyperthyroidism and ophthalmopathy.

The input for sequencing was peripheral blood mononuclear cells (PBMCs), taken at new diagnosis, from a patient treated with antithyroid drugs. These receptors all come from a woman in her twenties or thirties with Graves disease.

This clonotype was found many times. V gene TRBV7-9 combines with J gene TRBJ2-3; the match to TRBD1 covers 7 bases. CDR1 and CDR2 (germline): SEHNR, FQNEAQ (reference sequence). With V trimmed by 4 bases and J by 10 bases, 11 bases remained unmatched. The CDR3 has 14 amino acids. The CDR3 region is CASSSYRGDLPQYF. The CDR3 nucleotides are TGTGCCAGCAGCTCTTACAGGGGCGATCTTCCGCAGTATTTT.

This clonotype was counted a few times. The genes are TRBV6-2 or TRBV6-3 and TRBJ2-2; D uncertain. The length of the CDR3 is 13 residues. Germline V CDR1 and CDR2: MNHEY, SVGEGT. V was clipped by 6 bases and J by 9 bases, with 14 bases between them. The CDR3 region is CASRQDRGRELFF. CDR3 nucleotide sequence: TGTGCCAGCAGGCAAGACCGAGGCAGGGAGCTGTTTTTT.

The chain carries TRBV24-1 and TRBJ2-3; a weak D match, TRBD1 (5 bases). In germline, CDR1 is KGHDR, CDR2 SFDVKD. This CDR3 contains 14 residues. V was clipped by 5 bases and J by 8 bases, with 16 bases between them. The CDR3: CATSGGQGDRTQYF. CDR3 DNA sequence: TGTGCCACCAGTGGGGGCCAGGGCGACCGTACGCAGTATTTT.

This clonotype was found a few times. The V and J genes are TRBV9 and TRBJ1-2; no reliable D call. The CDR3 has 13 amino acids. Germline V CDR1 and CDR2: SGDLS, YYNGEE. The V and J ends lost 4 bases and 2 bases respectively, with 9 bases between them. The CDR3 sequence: CASSQDGNYGYTF. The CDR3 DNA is TGTGCCAGCAGCCAGGACGGCAACTATGGCTACACCTTC. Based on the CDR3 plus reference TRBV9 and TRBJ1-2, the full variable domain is DSGVTQTPKHLITATGQRVTLRCSPRSGDLSVYWYQQSLDQGLQFLIQYYNGEERAKGNILERFSAQQFPDLHSELNLSSLELGDSALYFCASSQDGNYGYTFGSGTRLTVV.

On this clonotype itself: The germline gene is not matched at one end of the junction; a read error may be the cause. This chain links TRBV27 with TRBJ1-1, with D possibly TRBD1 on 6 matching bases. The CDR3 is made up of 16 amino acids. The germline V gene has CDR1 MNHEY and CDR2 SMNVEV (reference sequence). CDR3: CASRGGPTVSNAEAFF. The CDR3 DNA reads TGTGCCAGCAGGGGGGGCCCAACGGTTTCGAACGCTGAAGCTTTCTTT.

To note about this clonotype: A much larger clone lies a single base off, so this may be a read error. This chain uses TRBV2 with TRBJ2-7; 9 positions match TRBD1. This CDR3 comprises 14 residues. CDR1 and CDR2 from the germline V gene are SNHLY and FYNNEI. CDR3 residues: CVSSDRGYTYEQYF. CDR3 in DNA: TGTGTCAGCTCGGACAGGGGATATACCTACGAGCAGTACTTC.

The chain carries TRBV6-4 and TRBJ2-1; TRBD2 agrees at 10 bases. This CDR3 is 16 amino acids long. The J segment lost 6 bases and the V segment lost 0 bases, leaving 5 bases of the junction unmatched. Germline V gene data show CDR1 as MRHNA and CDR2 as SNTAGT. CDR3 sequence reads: CASSDSISSGSNEQFF. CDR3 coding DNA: TGTGCCAGCAGTGACTCGATTTCTAGCGGGAGCAATGAGCAGTTCTTC.

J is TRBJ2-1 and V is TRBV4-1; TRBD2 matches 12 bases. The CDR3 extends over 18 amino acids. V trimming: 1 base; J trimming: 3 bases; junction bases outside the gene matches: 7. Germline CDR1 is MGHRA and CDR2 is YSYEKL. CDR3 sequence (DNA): TGCGCCAGCAGCCAAGGACCTCTAGCGGGAGGGATCTACAATGAGCAGTTCTTC. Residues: CASSQGPLAGGIYNEQFF.

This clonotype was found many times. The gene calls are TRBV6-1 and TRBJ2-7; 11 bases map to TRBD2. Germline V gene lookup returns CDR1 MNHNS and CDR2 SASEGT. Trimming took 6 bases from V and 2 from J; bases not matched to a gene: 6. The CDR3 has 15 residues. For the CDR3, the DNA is TGTGCCAGCAGACCAATGACTAGCGGGACCTACGAGCAGTACTTC. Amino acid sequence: CASRPMTSGTYEQYF.

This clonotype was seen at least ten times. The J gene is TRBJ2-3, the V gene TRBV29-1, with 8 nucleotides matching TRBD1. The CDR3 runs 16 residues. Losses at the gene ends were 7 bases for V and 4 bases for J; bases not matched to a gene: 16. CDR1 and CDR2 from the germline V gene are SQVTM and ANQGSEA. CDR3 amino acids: CSAGLVSGGIPDTQYF. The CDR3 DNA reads TGCAGCGCCGGCTTGGTTTCAGGGGGCATCCCAGATACGCAGTATTTT.

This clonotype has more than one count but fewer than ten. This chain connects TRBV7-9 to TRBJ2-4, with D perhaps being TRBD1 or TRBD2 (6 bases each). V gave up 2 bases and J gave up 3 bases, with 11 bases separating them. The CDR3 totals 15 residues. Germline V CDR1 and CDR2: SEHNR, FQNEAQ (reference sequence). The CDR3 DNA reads TGTGCCAGCAGCTTACGACAGGAGGGCAAAAACATTCAGTACTTC. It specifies CASSLRQEGKNIQYF. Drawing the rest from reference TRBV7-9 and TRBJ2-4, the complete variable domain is DTGVSQNPRHKITKRGQNVTFRCDPISEHNRLYWYRQTLGQGPEFLTYFQNEAQLEKSRLLSDRFSAERPKGSFSTLEIQRTEQGDSAMYLCASSLRQEGKNIQYFGAGTRLSVL.

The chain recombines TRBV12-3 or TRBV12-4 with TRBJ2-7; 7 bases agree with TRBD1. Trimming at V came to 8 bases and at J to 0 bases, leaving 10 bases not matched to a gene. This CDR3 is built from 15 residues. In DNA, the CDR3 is TGTGCCAGCTCCTATTCGGGACAGAGCTCCTACGAGCAGTACTTC. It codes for CASSYSGQSSYEQYF.

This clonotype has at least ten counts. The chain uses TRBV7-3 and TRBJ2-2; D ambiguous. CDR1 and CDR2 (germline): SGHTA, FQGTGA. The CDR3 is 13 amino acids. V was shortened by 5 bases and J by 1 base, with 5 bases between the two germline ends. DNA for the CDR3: TGTGCCAGCAGCCCGATGAACACCGGGGAGCTGTTTTTT. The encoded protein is CASSPMNTGELFF.

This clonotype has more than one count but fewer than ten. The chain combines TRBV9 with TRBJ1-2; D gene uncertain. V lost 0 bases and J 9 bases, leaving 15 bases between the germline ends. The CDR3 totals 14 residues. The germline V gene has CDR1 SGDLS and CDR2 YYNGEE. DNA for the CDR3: TGTGCCAGCAGCGTAGTTGACGGGCAAGGCAGCTACACCTTC. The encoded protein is CASSVVDGQGSYTF. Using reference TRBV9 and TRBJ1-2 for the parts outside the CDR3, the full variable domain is DSGVTQTPKHLITATGQRVTLRCSPRSGDLSVYWYQQSLDQGLQFLIQYYNGEERAKGNILERFSAQQFPDLHSELNLSSLELGDSALYFCASSVVDGQGSYTFGSGTRLTVV.

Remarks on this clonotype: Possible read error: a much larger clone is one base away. In DNA form, the CDR3 reads TGTGCCAGCAGCTTAACGTGGGGCGAGACCCAGTACTTC. Translating gives CASSLTWGETQYF. The chain carries TRBV7-3 and TRBJ2-5; tentative D call: TRBD1 (5 bases). Germline V gene sequence: CDR1 SGHTA, CDR2 FQGTGA. The ends were cut back, 0 bases at V and 5 bases at J, with 7 bases in the middle. CDR3 length equals 13 residues.

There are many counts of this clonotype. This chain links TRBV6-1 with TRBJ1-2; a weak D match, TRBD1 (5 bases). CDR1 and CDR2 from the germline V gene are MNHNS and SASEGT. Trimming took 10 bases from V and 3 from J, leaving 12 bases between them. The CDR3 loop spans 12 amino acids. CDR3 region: CATGALDYGYTF. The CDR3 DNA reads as TGTGCCACCGGGGCATTGGACTATGGCTACACCTTC.

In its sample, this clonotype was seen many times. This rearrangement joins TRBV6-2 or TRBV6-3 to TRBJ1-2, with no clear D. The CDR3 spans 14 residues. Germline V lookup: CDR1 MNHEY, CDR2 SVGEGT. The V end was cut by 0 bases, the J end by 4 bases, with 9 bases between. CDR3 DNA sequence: TGTGCCAGCAGTTACTCGATCGGAGGCTATGGCTACACCTTC. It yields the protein CASSYSIGGYGYTF.

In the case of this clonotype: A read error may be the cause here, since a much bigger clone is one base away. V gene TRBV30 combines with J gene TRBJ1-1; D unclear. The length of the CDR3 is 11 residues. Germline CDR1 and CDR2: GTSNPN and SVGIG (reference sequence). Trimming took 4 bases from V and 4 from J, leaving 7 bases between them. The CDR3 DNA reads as TGTGCCTGGACAATGAGCACTGAAGCTTTCTTT. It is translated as CAWTMSTEAFF. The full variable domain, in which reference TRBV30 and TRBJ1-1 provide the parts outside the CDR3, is SQTIHQWPATLVQPVGSPLSLECTVEGTSNPNLYWYRQAAGRGLQLLFYSVGIGQISSEVPQNLSASRPQDRQFILSSKKLLLSDSGFYLCAWTMSTEAFFGQGTRLTVV.

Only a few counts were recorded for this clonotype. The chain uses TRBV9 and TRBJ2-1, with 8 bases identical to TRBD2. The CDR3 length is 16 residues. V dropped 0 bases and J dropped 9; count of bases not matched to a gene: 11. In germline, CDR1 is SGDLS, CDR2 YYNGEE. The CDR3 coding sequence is TGTGCCAGCAGCGTAGTTAACGGGAGGGTCATAGGTGAGCAGTTCTTC. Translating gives CASSVVNGRVIGEQFF.

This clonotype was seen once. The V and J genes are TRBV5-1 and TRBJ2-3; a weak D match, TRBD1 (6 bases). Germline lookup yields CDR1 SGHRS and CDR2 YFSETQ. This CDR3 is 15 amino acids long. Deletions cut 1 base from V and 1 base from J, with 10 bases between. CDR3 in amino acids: CASSLSGEGTDTQYF. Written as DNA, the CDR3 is TGCGCCAGCAGCTTGTCAGGGGAAGGCACAGATACGCAGTATTTT.

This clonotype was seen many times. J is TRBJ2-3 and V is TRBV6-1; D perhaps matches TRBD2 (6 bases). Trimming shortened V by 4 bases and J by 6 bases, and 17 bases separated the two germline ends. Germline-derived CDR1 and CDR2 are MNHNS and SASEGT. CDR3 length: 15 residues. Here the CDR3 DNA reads TGTGCCAGCAGTGCCCGGGACTCGCGTACTGATACGCAGTATTTT. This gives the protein CASSARDSRTDTQYF.

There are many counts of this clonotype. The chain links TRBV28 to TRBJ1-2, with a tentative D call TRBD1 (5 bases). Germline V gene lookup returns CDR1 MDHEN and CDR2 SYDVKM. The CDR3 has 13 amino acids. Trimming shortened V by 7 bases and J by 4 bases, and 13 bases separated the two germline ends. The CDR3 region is CASTDSAAYGYTF. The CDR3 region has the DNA TGTGCCAGCACTGACAGCGCCGCCTATGGCTACACCTTC.